The T cell receptor beta chain described here comes from a study of blood T cells in healthy people across ages. Germline CDR1 is KGHSH and CDR2 is LQKENI. This CDR3 is 16 amino acids long. V shed 0 bases and J shed 3 bases, with 14 bases lying between them. Primers used in a second PCR of about 6 to 11 cycles were a sample-barcoded 5' primer and a J-beta primer mix. TCRdb recomputed calls from the 5' RACE reads with MiXCR, one row per CDR3 protein. The table records more than 500,000 distinct CDR3 sequences, around a quarter of them present only once. Another study also made use of these data, one on T cells of mothers and their children.

The chain uses TRBV18 and TRBJ1-2; D gene uncertain. The TCR originated in a boy aged 2 to 9 in good health. Specimen: blood. CDR3 bases: TGTGCCAGCTCACCACCGGTTGTCGGTCATTACTATGGCTACACCTTC. Translated: CASSPPVVGHYYGYTF. Full variable domain (rest looked up from reference TRBV18 and TRBJ1-2): NAGVMQNPRHLVRRRGQEARLRCSPMKGHSHVYWYRQLPEEGLKFMVYLQKENIIDESGMPKERFSAEFPKEGPSILRIQQVVRGDSAAYFCASSPPVVGHYYGYTFGSGTRLTVV.